This TCR beta chain was documented in a study of shared clonotypes between healthy human individuals. Study-level background: Per donor, three plates held CD4 naive cells, three held CD4 memory, two held CD8 naive and one held CD8 memory. Study-wide findings and caveats: The small donor group covered limited genetic and exposure diversity.

The material for each subset, its genomic DNA, was split evenly across several immunoSEQ plates. Profiling relied on immunoSEQ multiplex PCR, and the TCRdb table lists in-frame clones only, not all of them. The sample has approximately 1.5 million clones; 98% are singletons. Every donor was a Caucasian adult from Nashville, Tennessee. Germline V gene lookup returns CDR1 SGHVS and CDR2 FNYEAQ. The CDR3 covers 16 residues. V dropped 7 bases and J dropped 5 bases, with 23 bases sitting between them. Comment on this clone: Antigen unknown.

The specimen was naive CD4+ T cells sorted from blood. Subset defined: CD45RA+ positively selected. The TCR comes from a man between 25 and 39 years old in good health. V gene TRBV7-6 combines with J gene TRBJ2-5; D might be TRBD2 (6 bases). The CDR3 loop is CASTNDGGGRLETQYF. The DNA of the CDR3 is TGTGCCAGCACCAATGACGGGGGAGGCCGTCTGGAGACCCAGTACTTC.